A selection of T cell receptor beta chains follows, all from one sample in a study of shared clonotypes between healthy human individuals. Measured with immunoSEQ multiplex PCR; TCRdb has only the in-frame clones, and not every one. The sample carries about 680,000 clones, less than 80% recorded once. The sequenced sample consisted of memory CD4+ T cells sorted from blood. Receptor source: a woman aged 30 to 39 in good health. Each CDR3 is given with its conserved first and last residue. The D gene is left open where the match is weak. Clone size appears in some rows only: once, few, many, or a class for an expanded clone.

TRBJ2-7	TRBD1	TRBV7-9	many	TGTGCCAGCAGCCTAGAGCCGGGACAGGGACTATACGAGCAGTACTTC	CASSLEPGQGLYEQYF
TRBJ2-1	TRBD2	TRBV6-5	many	TGTGCCAGCAGTTACTCTAGCGGGAGTTTCAACAATGAGCAGTTCTTC	CASSYSSGSFNNEQFF
TRBJ2-2	.	TRBV29-1	.	TGCAGCGTTGTAGGGAACACCGGGGAGCTGTTTTTT	CSVVGNTGELFF
TRBJ2-3	.	TRBV2	.	TGTGCCAGCAGTGAGGGTGACGATACGCAGTATTTT	CASSEGDDTQYF
TRBJ2-7	TRBD1	TRBV7-2	.	TGTGCCAGCAGCTTAGCTGTGGACAGGGCCCACGAGCAGTACTTC	CASSLAVDRAHEQYF
TRBJ1-3	.	TRBV10-3	.	TGTGCCACCTTACAGGGCGTCGGAAACACCATATATTTT	CATLQGVGNTIYF
TRBJ2-1	TRBD2	TRBV5-1	.	TGCGCCAGCAGCTTGGCCCCTTACGGCGGGAGCGGCAATGAGCAGTTCTTC	CASSLAPYGGSGNEQFF
TRBJ2-5	TRBD1	TRBV10-1	few	TGCGCCAGCAGTGGGACAGGATCGGGGACCCAGTACTTC	CASSGTGSGTQYF
TRBJ2-7	.	TRBV27	.	TGTGCCAGCAGTGCGGGATCATGGGACAAGAACTACGAGCAGTACTTC	CASSAGSWDKNYEQYF
TRBJ1-1	TRBD1	TRBV6-5	.	TGTGCCAGCAGTCAAGACAGGGGGCGGAACACTGAAGCTTTCTTT	CASSQDRGRNTEAFF
TRBJ1-1	TRBD1	TRBV6-5	.	TGTGCCAGCAGCAAGGGACAGGAGAACACTGAAGCTTTCTTT	CASSKGQENTEAFF
TRBJ2-5	TRBD1	TRBV5-5	few	TGTGCCAGCAGCCAACAGGGGACGACCTTCCAAGAGACCCAGTACTTC	CASSQQGTTFQETQYF
TRBJ1-1	.	TRBV9	.	TGTGCCAGCGCGGGCGGTTTCGGAAACACTGAAGCTTTCTTT	CASAGGFGNTEAFF
TRBJ1-2	TRBD1	TRBV28	.	TGTGCCAGCAGTTTATCTCGGGAGGGGGCAGGCTATGGCTACACCTTC	CASSLSREGAGYGYTF
TRBJ2-7	.	TRBV14	.	TGTGCCAGCAGCCAAGATAAGGGCCCCGCTTCCTACGAGCAGTACTTC	CASSQDKGPASYEQYF
TRBJ2-1	.	TRBV5-4	.	TGTGCCAGCAGTCTGCAGCCGGGAGTATTGAATGAGCAGTTCTTC	CASSLQPGVLNEQFF
TRBJ2-1	TRBD1	TRBV5-1	.	TGCGCCAGCAGCACGGACAGGGTCGAATACAATGAGCAGTTCTTC	CASSTDRVEYNEQFF
TRBJ2-3	.	TRBV5-1	.	TGCGCCAGCAGCTTGGCCGGGGGGCGGTCAGATACGCAGTATTTT	CASSLAGGRSDTQYF
TRBJ2-3	TRBD2	TRBV7-9	.	TGTGCCAGCAGCCGGACTAGCGGCACAGATACGCAGTATTTT	CASSRTSGTDTQYF
TRBJ2-7	.	TRBV5-6	.	TGTGCCAGCAGCTTTAGACAGCGGTTCGAGCAGTACTTC	CASSFRQRFEQYF
TRBJ1-4	TRBD1	TRBV27	.	TGTGCCAGCAGTTTATACAGGGACAGGGTTCTCGGACTGTTTTTT	CASSLYRDRVLGLFF
TRBJ2-4	.	TRBV11-2	.	TGTGCCAGCAGCTCCCGGGGCAGCACTGGGAACATTCAGTACTTC	CASSSRGSTGNIQYF
TRBJ2-7	TRBD2	TRBV11-2	.	TGTGCCAGCAGCTTAGATCTGACTAGCGGGAATCCCTCCTACGAGCAGTACTTC	CASSLDLTSGNPSYEQYF
TRBJ1-2	.	TRBV7-9	.	TGTGCCAGCAGCCCCTCCATGGGGGGCGCGAAGTTGTTCGAAGGCTACACCTTC	CASSPSMGGAKLFEGYTF
TRBJ1-2	TRBD1	TRBV18	.	TGTGCCAGCTCACCAACCGGGACAGGTTACGGCTACACCTTC	CASSPTGTGYGYTF
TRBJ1-3	TRBD1	TRBV10-1	once	TGCGCCAGCAGCGGACAGGGTGGAAACACCATATATTTT	CASSGQGGNTIYF
TRBJ2-1	TRBD2	TRBV6-6	.	TGTGCCAGCAGTCTAGCGGGAGGGTATGAGCAGTTCTTC	CASSLAGGYEQFF
TRBJ1-1	.	TRBV6-1	.	TGTGCCAGCAGTGAACTCTCGGGGACTGAAGCTTTCTTT	CASSELSGTEAFF
TRBJ2-7	TRBD1	TRBV7-3	.	TGTGCCAGCAGCCGGGACAGGGGCCCTTCCTACGAGCAGTACTTC	CASSRDRGPSYEQYF
TRBJ1-2	.	TRBV5-1	.	TGCGCCAGCAGTGCTGGTTCGTCCGCTAACTATGGCTACACCTTC	CASSAGSSANYGYTF
TRBJ2-2	.	TRBV5-1	.	TGCGCCAGCAGCTTCGACGGGAGGAACACCGGGGAGCTGTTTTTT	CASSFDGRNTGELFF
TRBJ2-7	.	TRBV2	.	TGTGCCAGCAGTGTGCACTACGAGCAGTACTTC	CASSVHYEQYF
TRBJ2-1	.	TRBV7-2	.	TGTGCCAGCAGCCGGACAGGTCATGAAATCCCGACTAGCCAGGATGAGCAGTTCTTC	CASSRTGHEIPTSQDEQFF
TRBJ2-7	.	TRBV28	.	TGTGCCAGCAGTTCCCATGCCTACGAGCAGTACTTC	CASSSHAYEQYF
TRBJ1-5	.	TRBV6-1	.	TGTGCCAGCAGTGGACATTTTAATCAGCCCCAGCATTTT	CASSGHFNQPQHF
TRBJ2-7	TRBD1	TRBV7-2	.	TGTGCCAGCAGCGACCGGGACAGGGGGCTCTCCTACGAGCAGTACTTC	CASSDRDRGLSYEQYF
TRBJ2-6	.	TRBV7-9	.	TGTGCCAGCAGCTTTTCGCTCTCTGGGGCCAACGTCCTGACTTTC	CASSFSLSGANVLTF
TRBJ1-1	TRBD1	TRBV5-1	.	TGCGCCAGCAGCTTGCGGACAGGGGTGAACACTGAAGCTTTCTTT	CASSLRTGVNTEAFF
TRBJ1-2	.	TRBV14	.	TGTGCCAGCAGCTTAACAGGGACCCGGGGCTACACCTTC	CASSLTGTRGYTF
TRBJ2-3	TRBD2	TRBV18	.	TGTGCCAGCTCATTATCTAGCGGACCCACAGATACGCAGTATTTT	CASSLSSGPTDTQYF
TRBJ1-1	.	TRBV11-3	.	TGTGCCAGCAGCTTACGCGGATCTGAAGCTTTCTTT	CASSLRGSEAFF
TRBJ2-5	TRBD1	TRBV2	.	TGTGCCAGCAGTGAATCCGGGACAGGGTTAGAGACCCAGTACTTC	CASSESGTGLETQYF
TRBJ2-5	.	TRBV28	.	TGTGCCAGCAGCGCGCGGGGAGCGACCCAGTACTTC	CASSARGATQYF
TRBJ2-7	TRBD2	TRBV29-1	.	TGCAGCGTAGCCCGGACTAGCGGATCCTACGAGCAGTACTTC	CSVARTSGSYEQYF
TRBJ2-1	.	TRBV30	.	TGTGCCTGGAAACGGGACGGAACAAGCAATGAGCAGTTCTTC	CAWKRDGTSNEQFF
TRBJ2-1	.	TRBV6-5	.	TGTGCCAGCAGCCTGTCCTACTACTACAATGAGCAGTTCTTC	CASSLSYYYNEQFF
TRBJ2-3	.	TRBV7-2	many	TGTGCCAGCAGCTCCGTCGCGCTAGTGACAGATACGCAGTATTTT	CASSSVALVTDTQYF
TRBJ1-2	.	TRBV29-1	.	TGCAGCGTTCCCCGGGCGCCCAACTATGGCTACACCTTC	CSVPRAPNYGYTF
TRBJ2-1	TRBD2	TRBV27	.	TGTGCCAGCAGTCTAATCCTAGCGGGAATCAATGAGCAGTTCTTC	CASSLILAGINEQFF
TRBJ2-7	.	TRBV7-9	.	TGTGCCAGCAGCGCACTCCGCGGGACAAAAACCTACGAGCAGTACTTC	CASSALRGTKTYEQYF
TRBJ1-1	.	TRBV11-2	many	TGTGCCAGCAGCACCCAACGGGACACTGAAGCTTTCTTT	CASSTQRDTEAFF
TRBJ2-1	TRBD2	TRBV10-3	.	TGTGCCATCGGGGGGCTAGCGGGAGGGCCAGATGAGCAGTTCTTC	CAIGGLAGGPDEQFF
TRBJ2-7	TRBD1	TRBV7-2	.	TGTGCCAGCAGCTTAGGGGTAGGACAGGGGCCCTACGAGCAGTACTTC	CASSLGVGQGPYEQYF
TRBJ2-5	.	TRBV5-4	.	TGTGCCAGCAGCGAGGGGGGTTCAGAGACCCAGTACTTC	CASSEGGSETQYF
TRBJ2-7	.	TRBV6-1	.	TGTGCCAGCAGTGAAACTGGGTACTACGAGCAGTACTTC	CASSETGYYEQYF
TRBJ1-1	.	TRBV7-9	.	TGTGCCAGCAGCTACACCGGGATATACACTGAAGCTTTCTTT	CASSYTGIYTEAFF
TRBJ2-7	.	TRBV2	.	TGTGCCAGCAGGTTGGTGGCCTACGAGCAGTACTTC	CASRLVAYEQYF
TRBJ2-5	TRBD1	TRBV25-1	.	TGTGCCAGCAGTGAGAACCGGGACAGGGGAGAAGAGACCCAGTACTTC	CASSENRDRGEETQYF
TRBJ1-1	.	TRBV30	.	TGTGCCTGGAGTAGGGACGGCTTGAACACTGAAGCTTTCTTT	CAWSRDGLNTEAFF
TRBJ2-2	.	TRBV19	.	TGTGCCAGTAGTATCTCAGGGAACACCGGGGAGCTGTTTTTT	CASSISGNTGELFF